The present entry profiles one T cell receptor beta chain with its context. Its target is unknown. These data originate in a study of T-cell reconstitution after alpha-beta-depleted transplantation in children. The study's findings and limits: High day-60 TCRbeta diversity in some patients came from surviving recipient T cells and thymic progenitors. Newly generated T cells supplied most T-cell counts and diversity one year post-transplant. About two months after transplant, alpha-beta T cells reportedly came from several hundred expanded graft clones.

The CDR3 totals 14 residues. The V end was cut by 2 bases, the J end by 4 bases, with 11 bases between. Unique molecular identifiers tagged the TCRbeta library. Each CDR3 protein is one row after TCRdb ran MiXCR on the PCR reads. This sample has about 310,000 distinct CDR3 sequences, with around 20% found just once. This sequence was found in a male patient under 18 who had a stem cell transplant for acute lymphoblastic leukemia, so the T cells may come from the graft donor. The genes are TRBV12-3 or TRBV12-4 and TRBJ1-2, with a possible D match to TRBD1 (5 bases). The specimen comprised PBMCs, mostly from graft donor cells, sampled 180 days after TCRalphabeta/CD19-depleted stem cell transplant. In DNA form, the CDR3 reads TGTGCCAGCAGTTTATTGGGACTGAGCTATGGCTACACCTTC. This sequence encodes CASSLLGLSYGYTF.